This T cell receptor beta chain was sequenced during a study of beta chain features in type 1 diabetes. Study-level background: What patients shared with healthy donors was a similar profile of age, gender and cell yields. Overall study findings and caveats: For Type 1 diabetes patients, all four CD4+ subsets carried TCRB CDR3s that were moderately but significantly shorter.

Trimming at V came to 4 bases and at J to 0 bases, leaving 11 bases not matched to a gene. CDR3 length equals 17 residues. Germline loops: CDR1 SGHDT, CDR2 YYEEEE. A CD45RO/CCR7/CD25/CD127/CD95/CD27 panel sorted naive, central memory, regulatory and stem cell-like memory CD4+ cells. The study reverse transcribed the entire isolated RNA, so it sequenced expressed TCRB transcripts. The repertoire was sequenced with immunoSEQ multiplex PCR; TCRdb's copy has only in-frame clones and lacks some. The sample lists roughly 340,000 clones, about 12% occurring once. This clone showed up just a few times. The antigen is undetermined.

The sample comprised naive CD4+ T cells from blood. The chain couples TRBV5-6 to TRBJ2-3, with TRBD1 matching over 7 bases. This receptor was obtained from a woman under 30 with type 1 diabetes. The CDR3 loop reads CASSRIGDRSSTDTQYF. Here the CDR3 DNA reads TGTGCCAGCAGCCGTATCGGGGACAGATCTAGCACAGATACGCAGTATTTT.